What follows describes a single TCR beta chain. The data originate from a study of technical replicates of blood from a handful of donors. The length of the CDR3 is 15 residues. Germline V CDR1 and CDR2: SGHRS, YFSETQ. Unmatched junction bases numbered 5, after V lost 0 bases and J lost 8 bases. Sequenced by immunoSEQ multiplex PCR; TCRdb stores in-frame clones only, minus some. Among fewer than 85,000 clones listed, approximately 94% were seen once. The clonotype comes from a human donor in good health. The sequenced sample consisted of T cells isolated from PBMCs. This sequence joins TRBV5-1 and TRBJ2-1, with 10 bases aligning to TRBD2. Written as DNA, the CDR3 is TGCGCCAGCAGCTTGGAGCGGGAGGGTGACGATGAGCAGTTCTTC. Residues: CASSLEREGDDEQFF.